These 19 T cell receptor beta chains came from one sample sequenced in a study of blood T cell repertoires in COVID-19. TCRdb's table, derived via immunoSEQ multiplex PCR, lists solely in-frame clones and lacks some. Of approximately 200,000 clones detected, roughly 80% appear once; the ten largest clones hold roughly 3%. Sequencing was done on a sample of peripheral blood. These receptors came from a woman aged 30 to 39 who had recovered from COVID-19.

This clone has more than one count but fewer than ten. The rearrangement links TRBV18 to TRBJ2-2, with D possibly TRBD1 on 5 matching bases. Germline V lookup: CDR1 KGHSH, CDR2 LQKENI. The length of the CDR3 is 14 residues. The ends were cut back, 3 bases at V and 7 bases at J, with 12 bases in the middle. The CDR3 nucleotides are TGTGCCAGCTCACCCTCACAGGTGAACGGGGAGCTGTTTTTT. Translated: CASSPSQVNGELFF.

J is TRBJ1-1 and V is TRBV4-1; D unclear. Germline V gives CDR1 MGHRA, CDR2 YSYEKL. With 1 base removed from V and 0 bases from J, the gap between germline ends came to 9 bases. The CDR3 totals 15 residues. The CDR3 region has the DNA TGCGCCAGCAGCCAAGGTGCGGGGATGAACACTGAAGCTTTCTTT. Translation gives CASSQGAGMNTEAFF.

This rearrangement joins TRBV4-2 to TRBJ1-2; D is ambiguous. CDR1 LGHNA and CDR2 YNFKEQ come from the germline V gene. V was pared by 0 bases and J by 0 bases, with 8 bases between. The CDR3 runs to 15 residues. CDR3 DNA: TGTGCCAGCAGCCAAGATGGTGCGTCTAACTATGGCTACACCTTC. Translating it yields CASSQDGASNYGYTF.

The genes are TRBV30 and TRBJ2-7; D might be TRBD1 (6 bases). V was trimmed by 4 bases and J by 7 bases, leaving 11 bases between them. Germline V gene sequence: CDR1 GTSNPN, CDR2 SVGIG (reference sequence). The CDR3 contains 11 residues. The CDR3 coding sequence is TGTGCCTGGACGAGAACAGGGGAGCAGTACTTC. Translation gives CAWTRTGEQYF.

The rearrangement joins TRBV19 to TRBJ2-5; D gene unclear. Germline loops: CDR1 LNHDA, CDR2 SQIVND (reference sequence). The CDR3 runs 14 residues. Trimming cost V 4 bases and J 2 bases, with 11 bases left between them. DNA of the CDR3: TGTGCCAGTAGTAGGCAGGTTCTTCAAGAGACCCAGTACTTC. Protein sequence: CASSRQVLQETQYF.

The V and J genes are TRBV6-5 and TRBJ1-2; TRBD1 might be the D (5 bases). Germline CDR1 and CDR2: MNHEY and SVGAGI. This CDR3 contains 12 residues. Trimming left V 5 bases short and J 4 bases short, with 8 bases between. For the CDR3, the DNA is TGTGCCAGCAGTACAGGTGGCTATGGCTACACCTTC. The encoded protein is CASSTGGYGYTF.

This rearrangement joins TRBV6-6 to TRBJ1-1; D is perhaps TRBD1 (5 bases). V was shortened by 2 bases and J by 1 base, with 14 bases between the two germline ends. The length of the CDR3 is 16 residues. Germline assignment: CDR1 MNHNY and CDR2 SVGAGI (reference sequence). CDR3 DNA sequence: TGTGCCAGCAGTTACGTCTGGGGCGGAGAGAACACTGAAGCTTTCTTT. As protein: CASSYVWGGENTEAFF.

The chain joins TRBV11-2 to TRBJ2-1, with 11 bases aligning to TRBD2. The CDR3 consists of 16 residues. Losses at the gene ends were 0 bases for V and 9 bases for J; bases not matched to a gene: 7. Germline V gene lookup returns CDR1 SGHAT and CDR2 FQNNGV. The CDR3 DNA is TGTGCCAGCAGCTTAGATCTCGGTAGCGGGGGGGGTGAGCAGTTCTTC. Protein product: CASSLDLGSGGGEQFF.

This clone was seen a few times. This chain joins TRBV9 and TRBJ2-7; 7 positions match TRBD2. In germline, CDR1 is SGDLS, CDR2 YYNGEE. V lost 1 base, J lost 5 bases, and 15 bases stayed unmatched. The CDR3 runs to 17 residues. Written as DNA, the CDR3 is TGTGCCAGCAGCGTACAGGCGGGAGCCGGGTATGGCCACGAGCAGTACTTC. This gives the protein CASSVQAGAGYGHEQYF.

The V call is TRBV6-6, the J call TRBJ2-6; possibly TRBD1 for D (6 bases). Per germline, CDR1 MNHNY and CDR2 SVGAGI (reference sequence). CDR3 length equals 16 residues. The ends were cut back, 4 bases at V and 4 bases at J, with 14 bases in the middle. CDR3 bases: TGTGCCAGCAGTTCATTAGGGGGTGCCGGGGCCAACGTCCTGACTTTC. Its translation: CASSSLGGAGANVLTF.

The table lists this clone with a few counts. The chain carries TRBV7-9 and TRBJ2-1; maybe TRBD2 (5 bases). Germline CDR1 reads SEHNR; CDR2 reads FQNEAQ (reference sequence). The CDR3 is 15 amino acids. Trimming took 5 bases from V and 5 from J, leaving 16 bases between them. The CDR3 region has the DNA TGTGCCAGCAGCCCAGATGCGGGTATCAACAATGAGCAGTTCTTC. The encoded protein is CASSPDAGINNEQFF.

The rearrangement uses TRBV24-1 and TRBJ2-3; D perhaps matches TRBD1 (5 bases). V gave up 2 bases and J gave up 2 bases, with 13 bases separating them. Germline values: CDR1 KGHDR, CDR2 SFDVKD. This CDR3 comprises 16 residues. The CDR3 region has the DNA TGTGCCACCAGTGATTACGTCAGGGCGGCCACAGATACGCAGTATTTT. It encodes CATSDYVRAATDTQYF.

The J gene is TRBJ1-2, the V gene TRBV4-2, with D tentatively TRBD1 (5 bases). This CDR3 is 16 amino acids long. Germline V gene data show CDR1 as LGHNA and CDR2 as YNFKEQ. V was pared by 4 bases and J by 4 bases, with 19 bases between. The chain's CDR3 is CASSLTLGPGPYGYTF. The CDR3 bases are TGTGCCAGCAGCCTTACTTTAGGGCCAGGGCCCTATGGCTACACCTTC.

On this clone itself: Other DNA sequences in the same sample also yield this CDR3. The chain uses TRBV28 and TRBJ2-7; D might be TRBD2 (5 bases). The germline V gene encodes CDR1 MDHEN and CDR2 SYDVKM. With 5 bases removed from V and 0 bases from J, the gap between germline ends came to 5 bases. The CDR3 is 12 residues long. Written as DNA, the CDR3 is TGTGCCAGCAGTCGGGACTCCTACGAGCAGTACTTC. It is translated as CASSRDSYEQYF. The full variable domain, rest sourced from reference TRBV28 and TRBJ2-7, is DVKVTQSSRYLVKRTGEKVFLECVQDMDHENMFWYRQDPGLGLRLIYFSYDVKMKEKGDIPEGYSVSREKKERFSLILESASTNQTSMYLCASSRDSYEQYFGPGTRLTVT.

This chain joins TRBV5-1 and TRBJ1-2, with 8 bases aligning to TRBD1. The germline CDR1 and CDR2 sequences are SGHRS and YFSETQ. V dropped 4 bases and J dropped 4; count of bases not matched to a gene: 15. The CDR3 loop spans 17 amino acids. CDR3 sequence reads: CASSQNTRTGILYGYTF. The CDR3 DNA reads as TGCGCCAGCAGCCAAAACACGAGGACAGGGATTCTCTATGGCTACACCTTC.

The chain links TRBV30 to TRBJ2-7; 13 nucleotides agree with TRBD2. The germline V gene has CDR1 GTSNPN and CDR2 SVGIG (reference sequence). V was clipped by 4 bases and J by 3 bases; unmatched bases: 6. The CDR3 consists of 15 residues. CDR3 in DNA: TGTGCCTGGATGGACTGGACTAGCGGGAGCTACGAGCAGTACTTC. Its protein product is CAWMDWTSGSYEQYF.

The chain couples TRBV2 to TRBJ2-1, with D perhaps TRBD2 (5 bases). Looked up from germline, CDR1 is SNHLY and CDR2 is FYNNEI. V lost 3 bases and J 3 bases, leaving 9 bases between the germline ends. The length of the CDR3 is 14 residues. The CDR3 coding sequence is TGTGCCAGCAGTGAGGAGGATTTCTACAATGAGCAGTTCTTC. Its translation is CASSEEDFYNEQFF. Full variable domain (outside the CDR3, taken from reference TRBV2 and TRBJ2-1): EPEVTQTPSHQVTQMGQEVILRCVPISNHLYFYWYRQILGQKVEFLVSFYNNEISEKSEIFDDQFSVERPDGSNFTLKIRSTKLEDSAMYFCASSEEDFYNEQFFGPGTRLTVL.

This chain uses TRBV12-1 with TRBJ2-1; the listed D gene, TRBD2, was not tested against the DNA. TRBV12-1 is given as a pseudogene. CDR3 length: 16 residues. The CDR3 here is CASSPFTSGSSDEQFF. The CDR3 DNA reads TGTGCCAGCAGCCCCTTCACTAGCGGGAGTTCGGATGAGCAGTTCTTC.

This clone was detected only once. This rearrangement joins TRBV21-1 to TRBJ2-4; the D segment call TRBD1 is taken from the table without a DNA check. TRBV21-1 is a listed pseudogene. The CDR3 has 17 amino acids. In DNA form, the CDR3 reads TGTGCCAGCAGCAAAGCTAGGGGGTGGGATGCCAAAAACATTCAGTACTTC. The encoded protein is CASSKARGWDAKNIQYF.